A single sample gave rise to the 3 T cell receptor beta chains below, sequenced in a study of low-dose radiotherapy and immunotherapy resistance in tumors. TRAV and TRBV primers primed cDNA for both TCRalpha and TCRbeta. The PCR that amplified TCRs ran for 20 cycles, relying on a constant-region primer and a V-primer adapter. TCRdb redid the calling of the reads with MiXCR, one entry per CDR3 protein. Altogether roughly 54,000 distinct CDR3 sequences are present, approximately 26% being singletons, with the ten largest covering just over 5.5%. As for time point: before trial treatment. Sequenced here: PBMCs, sampled before treatment. These receptors were collected from a male donor with prostate cancer.

This clonotype was recorded many times. The V call is TRBV7-2, the J call TRBJ2-2, with D possibly matching TRBD1 (6 bases). Deletions cut 5 bases from V and 4 bases from J, with 17 bases between. Germline V CDR1 and CDR2: SGHTA, FQGNSA. The CDR3 consists of 16 residues. The CDR3 region has the DNA TGTGCCAGCAGCCCACAGGGAAATGTGGGCACCGGGGAGCTGTTTTTT. As protein: CASSPQGNVGTGELFF.

The table lists this clonotype with many counts. This chain joins TRBV5-1 and TRBJ2-3; D gene ambiguous. This CDR3 comprises 14 residues. Germline CDR1 reads SGHRS; CDR2 reads YFSETQ. Trimming took 4 bases from V and 5 from J, leaving 14 bases between them. The CDR3 sequence: CASSVLPVRDTQYF. The CDR3 DNA sequence: TGCGCCAGCAGCGTTCTCCCGGTCCGAGATACGCAGTATTTT. Full variable domain (outside the CDR3, taken from reference TRBV5-1 and TRBJ2-3): KAGVTQTPRYLIKTRGQQVTLSCSPISGHRSVSWYQQTPGQGLQFLFEYFSETQRNKGNFPGRFSGRQFSNSRSEMNVSTLELGDSALYLCASSVLPVRDTQYFGPGTRLTVL.

This clonotype came up a few times. This clone may be a read error of a much larger clone one base away. V usage is TRBV28 and J usage is TRBJ2-7, with D uncertain. The CDR3 has 11 amino acids. V was pared by 2 bases and J by 2 bases, with 1 base between. Germline CDR1 MDHEN, CDR2 SYDVKM. The CDR3 DNA reads as TGTGCCAGCAGTTTACCCTACGAGCAGTACTTC. Translation: CASSLPYEQYF.